A selection of T cell receptor beta chains follows, all from one sample in a study of shared clonotypes between healthy human individuals. TCRdb's table, derived via immunoSEQ multiplex PCR, lists solely in-frame clones and lacks some. The sample lists roughly 1 million clones; approximately 72% were seen once. Sequencing used memory CD4+ T cells sorted from blood. The receptors shown here come from a man between 18 and 35 years old in good health. CDR3s include the opening cysteine and the closing phenylalanine or tryptophan. Fields, in order: J gene, V gene, D gene, clone size, CDR3 protein, CDR3 DNA. The D gene is left open where the match is weak. The listing skips clone size in some rows; elsewhere it reads once, few, many or a size class.

J gene: TRBJ2-3
V gene: TRBV19
D gene: TRBD1
clone size: few
CDR3 protein: CASTSDRAVRTDTQYF
CDR3 DNA: TGTGCCAGTACCTCCGACAGGGCAGTCCGCACAGATACGCAGTATTTT

J gene: TRBJ2-5
V gene: TRBV30
D gene: TRBD2
clone size: -
CDR3 protein: CAWRTSGILKTQYF
CDR3 DNA: TGTGCCTGGAGGACTAGCGGGATACTGAAGACCCAGTACTTC

J gene: TRBJ2-5
V gene: TRBV2
D gene: -
clone size: -
CDR3 protein: CASRTGRTQETQYF
CDR3 DNA: TGTGCCAGCAGGACGGGACGGACCCAAGAGACCCAGTACTTC

J gene: TRBJ2-7
V gene: TRBV5-1
D gene: TRBD2
clone size: many
CDR3 protein: CATAEGLAGALGGYEQYF
CDR3 DNA: TGCGCCACCGCAGAGGGACTAGCGGGAGCCCTAGGTGGCTACGAGCAGTACTTC

J gene: TRBJ1-2
V gene: TRBV4-1
D gene: -
clone size: -
CDR3 protein: CASSQASVGPARGYNTF
CDR3 DNA: TGCGCCAGCAGCCAAGCCTCCGTGGGTCCGGCTAGGGGGTATAACACCTTC

J gene: TRBJ2-7
V gene: TRBV7-2
D gene: -
clone size: once
CDR3 protein: CASSLVIAERGEQYF
CDR3 DNA: TGTGCCAGCAGCTTAGTGATAGCGGAGAGAGGCGAGCAGTACTTC

J gene: TRBJ2-7
V gene: TRBV5-1
D gene: -
clone size: few
CDR3 protein: CASSLKDDSYEQYF
CDR3 DNA: TGCGCCAGCAGCTTGAAGGACGACTCCTACGAGCAGTACTTC

J gene: TRBJ2-1
V gene: TRBV11-2
D gene: TRBD1
clone size: -
CDR3 protein: CASGPDRVDNEQFF
CDR3 DNA: TGTGCCAGCGGCCCTGACAGGGTGGACAATGAGCAGTTCTTC

J gene: TRBJ1-1
V gene: TRBV29-1
D gene: TRBD1
clone size: -
CDR3 protein: CSVSSGQGSTEAFF
CDR3 DNA: TGCAGCGTTTCTTCGGGACAGGGGAGCACTGAAGCTTTCTTT

J gene: TRBJ2-3
V gene: TRBV18
D gene: -
clone size: -
CDR3 protein: CASSPRTGTDTQYF
CDR3 DNA: TGTGCCAGCTCACCACGGACGGGCACAGATACGCAGTATTTT

J gene: TRBJ1-5
V gene: TRBV11-2
D gene: -
clone size: -
CDR3 protein: CASSPGRGPQHF
CDR3 DNA: TGTGCCAGCAGCCCCGGAAGGGGGCCCCAGCATTTT

J gene: TRBJ1-2
V gene: TRBV6-5
D gene: -
clone size: -
CDR3 protein: CASSPNNYGYTF
CDR3 DNA: TGTGCCAGCAGCCCCAATAACTATGGCTACACCTTC

J gene: TRBJ1-1
V gene: TRBV30
D gene: -
clone size: -
CDR3 protein: CAWSVPRRGTTEAFF
CDR3 DNA: TGTGCCTGGAGTGTCCCGCGGCGGGGGACCACTGAAGCTTTCTTT

J gene: TRBJ1-2
V gene: TRBV6-6
D gene: -
clone size: -
CDR3 protein: CASSPPNSNYGYTF
CDR3 DNA: TGTGCCAGCAGTCCGCCCAACAGTAACTATGGCTACACCTTC

J gene: TRBJ1-2
V gene: TRBV5-1
D gene: TRBD1
clone size: -
CDR3 protein: CASTRDSEGYGYTF
CDR3 DNA: TGCGCCAGCACCCGGGACAGTGAAGGTTATGGCTACACCTTC

J gene: TRBJ1-1
V gene: TRBV9
D gene: -
clone size: -
CDR3 protein: CASSVSGMNTEAFF
CDR3 DNA: TGTGCCAGCAGCGTTTCCGGGATGAACACTGAAGCTTTCTTT

J gene: TRBJ2-1
V gene: TRBV5-4
D gene: TRBD1
clone size: -
CDR3 protein: CASSAGQGAYNEQFF
CDR3 DNA: TGTGCCAGCAGCGCGGGACAGGGGGCGTACAATGAGCAGTTCTTC

J gene: TRBJ2-5
V gene: TRBV5-1
D gene: TRBD2
clone size: -
CDR3 protein: CASSLAFGGGTQETQYF
CDR3 DNA: TGCGCCAGCAGCTTGGCATTCGGCGGGGGGACCCAAGAGACCCAGTACTTC

J gene: TRBJ1-3
V gene: TRBV5-1
D gene: -
clone size: few
CDR3 protein: CASSSSGASGNTIYF
CDR3 DNA: TGCGCCAGCAGCTCATCAGGGGCGTCTGGAAACACCATATATTTT

J gene: TRBJ2-5
V gene: TRBV20-1
D gene: -
clone size: -
CDR3 protein: CSAYRSQTQYF
CDR3 DNA: TGCAGTGCTTACAGGTCACAGACCCAGTACTTC

J gene: TRBJ1-2
V gene: TRBV7-2
D gene: -
clone size: -
CDR3 protein: CASSLRVDYGYTF
CDR3 DNA: TGTGCCAGCAGCTTAAGGGTTGACTATGGCTACACCTTC

J gene: TRBJ2-1
V gene: TRBV10-3
D gene: -
clone size: -
CDR3 protein: CAISESTGLLSEGTEQFF
CDR3 DNA: TGTGCCATCAGTGAGAGCACGGGACTTCTCAGTGAGGGCACTGAGCAGTTCTTC

J gene: TRBJ1-1
V gene: TRBV18
D gene: TRBD1
clone size: -
CDR3 protein: CASSLRQGAGDTEAFF
CDR3 DNA: TGTGCCAGCTCACTACGACAGGGGGCTGGGGACACTGAAGCTTTCTTT

J gene: TRBJ2-3
V gene: TRBV9
D gene: -
clone size: -
CDR3 protein: CASSVDLSSSTDTQYF
CDR3 DNA: TGTGCCAGCAGCGTAGATCTCTCATCTAGCACAGATACGCAGTATTTT

J gene: TRBJ2-3
V gene: TRBV13
D gene: TRBD2
clone size: -
CDR3 protein: CASSPRGGGADTQYF
CDR3 DNA: TGTGCCAGCAGCCCGCGGGGGGGCGGCGCAGATACGCAGTATTTT

J gene: TRBJ2-6
V gene: TRBV27
D gene: -
clone size: few
CDR3 protein: CASSPLQGPSGANVLTF
CDR3 DNA: TGTGCCAGCAGTCCATTACAGGGTCCCTCTGGGGCCAACGTCCTGACTTTC

J gene: TRBJ1-1
V gene: TRBV19
D gene: -
clone size: -
CDR3 protein: CATSGPVNTEAFF
CDR3 DNA: TGTGCCACCTCAGGCCCAGTAAACACTGAAGCTTTCTTT

J gene: TRBJ1-6
V gene: TRBV2
D gene: TRBD1
clone size: -
CDR3 protein: CASSERVGQGNSPLHF
CDR3 DNA: TGTGCCAGCAGTGAACGGGTGGGACAGGGGAATTCACCCCTCCACTTT

J gene: TRBJ1-5
V gene: TRBV7-2
D gene: TRBD1
clone size: -
CDR3 protein: CASSLAGAGQGSNQPQHF
CDR3 DNA: TGTGCCAGCAGCTTAGCGGGGGCGGGACAGGGGTCCAATCAGCCCCAGCATTTT

J gene: TRBJ1-5
V gene: TRBV28
D gene: -
clone size: -
CDR3 protein: CASRGSNQPQHF
CDR3 DNA: TGTGCCAGCAGAGGGTCCAATCAGCCCCAGCATTTT

J gene: TRBJ1-1
V gene: TRBV28
D gene: -
clone size: many
CDR3 protein: CASSLGATSHTEAFF
CDR3 DNA: TGTGCCAGCAGTTTAGGGGCCACCTCGCACACTGAAGCTTTCTTT

J gene: TRBJ2-1
V gene: TRBV11-2
D gene: -
clone size: once
CDR3 protein: CASRRDISYNEQFF
CDR3 DNA: TGTGCCAGCAGGAGGGACATATCCTACAATGAGCAGTTCTTC

J gene: TRBJ1-5
V gene: TRBV5-1
D gene: TRBD1
clone size: -
CDR3 protein: CASSRDRGGQPQHF
CDR3 DNA: TGCGCCAGCAGCCGGGACAGGGGTGGTCAGCCCCAGCATTTT

J gene: TRBJ1-5
V gene: TRBV7-2
D gene: TRBD1
clone size: -
CDR3 protein: CASSPRTGENQPQHF
CDR3 DNA: TGTGCCAGCAGCCCCCGGACAGGAGAGAATCAGCCCCAGCATTTT

J gene: TRBJ1-1
V gene: TRBV27
D gene: -
clone size: -
CDR3 protein: CASSWGGYTEAFF
CDR3 DNA: TGTGCCAGCAGTTGGGGGGGCTATACTGAAGCTTTCTTT

J gene: TRBJ2-3
V gene: TRBV10-3
D gene: -
clone size: -
CDR3 protein: CAISEHLRGLADTQYF
CDR3 DNA: TGTGCCATCAGTGAGCATTTGAGGGGATTGGCAGATACGCAGTATTTT

J gene: TRBJ1-6
V gene: TRBV10-2
D gene: TRBD1
clone size: -
CDR3 protein: CASGIGTGGSSYNSPLHF
CDR3 DNA: TGCGCCAGCGGCATTGGGACAGGGGGGTCCTCCTATAATTCACCCCTCCACTTT

J gene: TRBJ1-3
V gene: TRBV5-1
D gene: -
clone size: -
CDR3 protein: CASSLGDNSGNTIYF
CDR3 DNA: TGCGCCAGCAGCTTAGGGGATAACTCTGGAAACACCATATATTTT

J gene: TRBJ1-1
V gene: TRBV5-1
D gene: TRBD1
clone size: few
CDR3 protein: CASRKNTGAGTEAFF
CDR3 DNA: TGCGCCAGCAGAAAAAATACAGGGGCGGGCACTGAAGCTTTCTTT

J gene: TRBJ2-3
V gene: TRBV28
D gene: TRBD1
clone size: -
CDR3 protein: CASSLFRATGADTQYF
CDR3 DNA: TGTGCCAGCAGTTTATTCAGGGCAACAGGGGCAGATACGCAGTATTTT

J gene: TRBJ1-2
V gene: TRBV11-2
D gene: TRBD1
clone size: -
CDR3 protein: CASSLSGGLKDGYTF
CDR3 DNA: TGTGCCAGCAGCTTATCAGGGGGCTTGAAGGATGGCTACACCTTC

J gene: TRBJ1-3
V gene: TRBV6-6
D gene: -
clone size: -
CDR3 protein: CASSFTGPSGNTIYF
CDR3 DNA: TGTGCCAGCAGTTTCACAGGTCCCTCTGGAAACACCATATATTTT

J gene: TRBJ1-1
V gene: TRBV6-1
D gene: -
clone size: -
CDR3 protein: CASNPGPKNTEAFF
CDR3 DNA: TGTGCCAGCAACCCCGGACCTAAGAACACTGAAGCTTTCTTT

J gene: TRBJ1-2
V gene: TRBV27
D gene: -
clone size: -
CDR3 protein: CASSFKSGGNYGYTF
CDR3 DNA: TGTGCCAGCAGTTTTAAATCGGGAGGGAACTATGGCTACACCTTC

J gene: TRBJ1-4
V gene: TRBV6-4
D gene: -
clone size: -
CDR3 protein: CASSDSGRTEINEKLFF
CDR3 DNA: TGTGCCAGCAGTGACTCGGGCCGGACGGAGATTAATGAAAAACTGTTTTTT

J gene: TRBJ2-1
V gene: TRBV5-1
D gene: TRBD2
clone size: -
CDR3 protein: CASSHPSGSDEQFF
CDR3 DNA: TGCGCCAGCAGCCATCCTAGCGGGAGCGATGAGCAGTTCTTC

J gene: TRBJ2-7
V gene: TRBV7-6
D gene: -
clone size: -
CDR3 protein: CASSLAGRNRVQYF
CDR3 DNA: TGTGCCAGCAGCTTGGCGGGACGGAACCGGGTGCAGTACTTC

J gene: TRBJ2-7
V gene: TRBV19
D gene: TRBD1
clone size: -
CDR3 protein: CASSAAGTGSYEQYF
CDR3 DNA: TGTGCCAGTAGTGCTGCCGGGACAGGTTCCTACGAGCAGTACTTC

J gene: TRBJ1-2
V gene: TRBV30
D gene: -
clone size: -
CDR3 protein: CAWSHGSSTDGYTF
CDR3 DNA: TGTGCCTGGAGTCATGGCAGTTCCACGGACGGCTACACCTTC